Below, 10 T cell receptor beta chains from the same sample are listed, as sequenced in a study of shared T cell receptors in the human thymus. Libraries were prepared by immunoSEQ multiplex PCR; TCRdb keeps only in-frame clonotypes and omits some of them. The profile shows 700,000 or so clones, around 85% of them singletons. The data were also submitted as part of a second study, on human thymus T cells.

Sequencing used thymocytes. The receptors shown here come from a girl under three years old with a congenital heart defect.

The chain couples TRBV5-6 to TRBJ1-1; D remains unclear. V was trimmed by 1 base and J by 4 bases, leaving 8 bases between them. Germline CDR1 and CDR2: SGHDT and YYEEEE. The CDR3 runs to 13 residues. The CDR3: CASSLQVPTEAFF. As DNA, the CDR3 is TGTGCCAGCAGCTTGCAGGTTCCCACTGAAGCTTTCTTT.

This clone was detected once. J is TRBJ2-5 and V is TRBV5-6; TRBD1 aligns across 9 bases. The V segment lost 3 bases and the J segment 11 bases; nucleotides outside the gene matches: 26. This CDR3 region has 19 residues. The V gene's germline CDR1 is SGHDT and CDR2 YYEEEE. The CDR3 protein is CASSSVRDRAKQKSREQYF. In nucleotides, the CDR3 is TGTGCCAGCAGCTCCGTCCGGGACAGGGCTAAACAAAAATCGAGGGAGCAGTACTTC.

The chain recombines TRBV27 with TRBJ1-2; D may be TRBD1 (5 bases). The V and J ends lost 6 bases and 1 base respectively, with 18 bases between them. CDR1 and CDR2 from the germline V gene are MNHEY and SMNVEV (reference sequence). There are 16 residues in the CDR3. As DNA, the CDR3 is TGTGCCAGCAGGAAATTCAGGGTTCCCCTTAACTATGGCTACACCTTC. Translated, it gives CASRKFRVPLNYGYTF.

The chain couples TRBV6-4 to TRBJ2-1, with 11 bases identical to TRBD2. The CDR3 contains 15 residues. After removal of 4 bases from V and 9 bases from J, the junction contained 8 bases not matched to a gene. Germline assignment: CDR1 MRHNA and CDR2 SNTAGT. CDR3 sequence: CASSVGLAASGEQFF. The CDR3 DNA reads as TGTGCCAGCAGTGTGGGACTAGCGGCCTCCGGTGAGCAGTTCTTC.

The J gene is TRBJ1-2, the V gene TRBV19; the match to TRBD1 covers 10 bases. There are 17 residues in the CDR3. Unmatched junction bases numbered 13, after V lost 5 bases and J lost 4 bases. The germline V gene encodes CDR1 LNHDA and CDR2 SQIVND (reference sequence). CDR3 bases: TGTGCCAGTAGTCCGCTACTCCGACAGGGGGCGGCCTATGGCTACACCTTC. It yields the protein CASSPLLRQGAAYGYTF.

V is TRBV15 and J is TRBJ1-2, with unresolved D. V was trimmed by 0 bases and J by 4 bases, leaving 15 bases between them. Germline CDR1 and CDR2: LNHNV and YYDKDF (reference sequence). This CDR3 is built from 16 residues. The CDR3 region has the DNA TGTGCCACCAGCAGAGATTTGGTTGCGAGAGTCTATGGCTACACCTTC. Translating gives CATSRDLVARVYGYTF. The full variable domain, completed using reference TRBV15 and TRBJ1-2, is DAMVIQNPRYQVTQFGKPVTLSCSQTLNHNVMYWYQQKSSQAPKLLFHYYDKDFNNEADTPDNFQSRRPNTSFCFLDIRSPGLGDTAMYLCATSRDLVARVYGYTFGSGTRLTVV.

The rearrangement links TRBV27 to TRBJ1-5; a weak D match, TRBD1 (5 bases). The V end lost 6 bases, the J end lost 6 bases, and 21 bases lay between the germline ends. The length of the CDR3 is 16 residues. Germline V gene lookup returns CDR1 MNHEY and CDR2 SMNVEV (reference sequence). The CDR3: CASSHSRDLGGQPQHF. CDR3 bases: TGTGCCAGCAGCCACTCCCGGGACCTCGGGGGTCAGCCCCAGCATTTT.

The chain couples TRBV18 to TRBJ1-1, with 8 bases matching TRBD1. The CDR3 runs to 15 residues. The germline V gene has CDR1 KGHSH and CDR2 LQKENI. V lost 2 bases and J lost 11; bases outside the gene matches: 13. The chain's CDR3 is CASSPSDRGLSRAFF. The CDR3 DNA reads as TGTGCCAGCTCACCATCCGACAGGGGATTATCCCGGGCTTTCTTT.

This chain uses TRBV6-1 with TRBJ2-7; D gene unclear. Per germline, CDR1 MNHNS and CDR2 SASEGT. The CDR3 extends over 11 amino acids. The germline V and J ends were trimmed by 8 bases and 4 bases, with 9 bases remaining between them. In nucleotides, the CDR3 is TGTGCCAGCGTGGAGACGTACGAGCAGTACTTC. It yields the protein CASVETYEQYF.

V is TRBV9 and J is TRBJ2-3; 11 bases align to TRBD2. CDR3 size: 15 residues. Trimming at V came to 3 bases and at J to 1 base, leaving 1 base not matched to a gene. From germline, CDR1 is SGDLS and CDR2 YYNGEE. CDR3: CASSALAGGTDTQYF. The CDR3, as DNA: TGTGCCAGCAGCGCACTAGCGGGGGGCACAGATACGCAGTATTTT. The complete variable domain, with remaining parts taken from reference TRBV9 and TRBJ2-3, reads DSGVTQTPKHLITATGQRVTLRCSPRSGDLSVYWYQQSLDQGLQFLIQYYNGEERAKGNILERFSAQQFPDLHSELNLSSLELGDSALYFCASSALAGGTDTQYFGPGTRLTVL.